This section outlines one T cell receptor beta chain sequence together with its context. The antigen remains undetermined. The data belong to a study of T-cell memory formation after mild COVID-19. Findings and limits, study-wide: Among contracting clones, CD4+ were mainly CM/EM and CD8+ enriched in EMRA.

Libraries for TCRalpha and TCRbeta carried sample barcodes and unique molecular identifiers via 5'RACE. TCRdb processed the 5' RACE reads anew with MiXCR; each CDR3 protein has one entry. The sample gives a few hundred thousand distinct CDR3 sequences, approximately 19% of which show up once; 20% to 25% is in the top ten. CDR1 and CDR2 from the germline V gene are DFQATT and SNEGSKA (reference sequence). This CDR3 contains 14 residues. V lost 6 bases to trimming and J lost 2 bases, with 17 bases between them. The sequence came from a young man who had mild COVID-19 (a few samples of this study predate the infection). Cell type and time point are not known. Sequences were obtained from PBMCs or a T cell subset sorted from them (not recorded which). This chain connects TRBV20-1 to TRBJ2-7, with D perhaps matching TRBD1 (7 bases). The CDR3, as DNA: TGCAGTGCAAATAGACAGGGACTTGCCTACGAGCAGTACGTC. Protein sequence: CSANRQGLAYEQYV.